This paragraph reports one T cell receptor beta chain. The data are from a study of OX40 agonist ivuxolimab in advanced cancers. This table comes from immunoSEQ multiplex PCR, and its TCRdb copy is limited to in-frame clones, with some not included. This table has fewer than 80,000 clones, 80% to 90% appearing once. Germline loops: CDR1 MDHEN, CDR2 SYDVKM. The CDR3 is 14 residues long. Trimming took off 2 bases at V and 7 bases at J, with 12 bases between the two ends. The specimen comprised CD4+ or CD8+ T cells sorted from blood, sampled in a trial of the OX40 agonist ivuxolimab. This chain uses TRBV28 with TRBJ1-5; D may be TRBD1 (6 bases). The receptor's source is an adult with an advanced solid tumor such as melanoma, head and neck, liver or kidney cancer. The CDR3 DNA reads as TGTGCCAGCAGTTTACTACAGGGAAGCCAGCCCCAGCATTTT. Protein product: CASSLLQGSQPQHF.